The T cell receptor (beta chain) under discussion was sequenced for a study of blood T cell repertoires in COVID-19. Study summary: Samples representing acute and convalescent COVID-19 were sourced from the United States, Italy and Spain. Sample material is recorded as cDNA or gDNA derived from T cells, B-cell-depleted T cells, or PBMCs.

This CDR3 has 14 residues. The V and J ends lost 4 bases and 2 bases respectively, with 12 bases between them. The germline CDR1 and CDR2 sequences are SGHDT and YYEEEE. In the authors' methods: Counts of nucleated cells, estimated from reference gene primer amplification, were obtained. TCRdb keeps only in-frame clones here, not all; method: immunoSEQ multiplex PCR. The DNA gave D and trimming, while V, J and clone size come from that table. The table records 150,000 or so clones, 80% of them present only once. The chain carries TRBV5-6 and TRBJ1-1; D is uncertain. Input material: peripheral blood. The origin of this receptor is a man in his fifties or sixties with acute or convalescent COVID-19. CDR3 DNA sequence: TGTGCCAGCAGCCTACCCCCTCCCAACACTGAAGCTTTCTTT. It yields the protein CASSLPPPNTEAFF.